This T cell receptor beta chain was observed in a study of shared clonotypes between healthy human individuals. The split of CD4+ cells yielded CD45RA+ naive and CD45RA-negative memory subsets. This CDR3 comprises 15 residues. Looked up from germline, CDR1 is SGHNT and CDR2 is YYREEE (reference sequence). J gave up 3 bases and V 4 bases, and 6 bases lay outside the gene matches. Sorted-subset replicate PCR reactions contained 200 ng DNA, corresponding to about 30,000 T cell genomes. Libraries were prepared by immunoSEQ multiplex PCR; TCRdb keeps only in-frame clonotypes and omits some of them. The sample has about 1 million clones, more than 60% seen once.

The chain has TRBV5-4 and TRBJ2-7, with TRBD1 matching over 11 bases. The clonotype comes from a man aged 18 to 29 in good health. Source material: memory CD4+ T cells sorted from blood. Sample subset: CD45RA-negative fraction. In nucleotides, the CDR3 is TGTGCCAGCAGCCCCCCGGGACAGGGGGGCTACGAGCAGTACTTC. Protein sequence: CASSPPGQGGYEQYF. The complete variable domain, with remaining parts taken from reference TRBV5-4 and TRBJ2-7, reads ETGVTQSPTHLIKTRGQQVTLRCSSQSGHNTVSWYQQALGQGPQFIFQYYREEENGRGNFPPRFSGLQFPNYSSELNVNALELDDSALYLCASSPPGQGGYEQYFGPGTRLTVT.